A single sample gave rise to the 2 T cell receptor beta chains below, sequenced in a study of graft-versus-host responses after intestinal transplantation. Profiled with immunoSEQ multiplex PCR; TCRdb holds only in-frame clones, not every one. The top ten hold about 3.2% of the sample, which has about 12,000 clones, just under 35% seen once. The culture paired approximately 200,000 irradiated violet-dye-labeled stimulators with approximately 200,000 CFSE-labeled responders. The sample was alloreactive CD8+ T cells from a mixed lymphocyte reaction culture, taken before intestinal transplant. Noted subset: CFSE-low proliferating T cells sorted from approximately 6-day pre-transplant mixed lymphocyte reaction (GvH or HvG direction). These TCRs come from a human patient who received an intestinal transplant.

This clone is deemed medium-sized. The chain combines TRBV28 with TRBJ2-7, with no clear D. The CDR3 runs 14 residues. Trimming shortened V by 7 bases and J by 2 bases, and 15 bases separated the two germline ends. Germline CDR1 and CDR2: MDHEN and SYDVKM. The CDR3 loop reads CASKFGSSAYEQYF. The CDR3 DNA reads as TGTGCCAGCAAGTTCGGCTCCTCGGCCTACGAGCAGTACTTC.

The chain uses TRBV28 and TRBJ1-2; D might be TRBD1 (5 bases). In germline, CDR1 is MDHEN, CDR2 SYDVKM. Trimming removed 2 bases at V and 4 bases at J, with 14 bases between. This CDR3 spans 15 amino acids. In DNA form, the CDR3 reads TGTGCCAGCAGTTTACCTGAGACAGCGCCCTATGGCTACACCTTC. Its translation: CASSLPETAPYGYTF.